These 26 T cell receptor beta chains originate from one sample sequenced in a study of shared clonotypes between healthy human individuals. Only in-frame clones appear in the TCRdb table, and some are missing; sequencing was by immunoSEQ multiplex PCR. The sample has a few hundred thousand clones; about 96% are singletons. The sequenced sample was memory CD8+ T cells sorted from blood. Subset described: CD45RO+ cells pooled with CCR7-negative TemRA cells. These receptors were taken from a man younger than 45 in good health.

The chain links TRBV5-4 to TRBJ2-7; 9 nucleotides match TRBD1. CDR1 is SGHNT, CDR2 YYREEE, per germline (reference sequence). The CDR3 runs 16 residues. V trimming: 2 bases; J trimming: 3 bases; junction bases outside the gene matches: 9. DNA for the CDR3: TGTGCCAGCAGCTTAATCCCGGGACAGGGAATCTACGAGCAGTACTTC. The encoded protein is CASSLIPGQGIYEQYF.

In DNA, the CDR3 is TGTGCCAGCAGCTTACAGGGTTTCACCGGGGAGCTGTTTTTT. Protein: CASSLQGFTGELFF. This rearrangement joins TRBV11-3 to TRBJ2-2; D might be TRBD1 (5 bases). The CDR3 loop spans 14 amino acids. V was trimmed by 2 bases and J by 4 bases, leaving 8 bases between them. Germline V CDR1 and CDR2: SGHNT, YENEEA.

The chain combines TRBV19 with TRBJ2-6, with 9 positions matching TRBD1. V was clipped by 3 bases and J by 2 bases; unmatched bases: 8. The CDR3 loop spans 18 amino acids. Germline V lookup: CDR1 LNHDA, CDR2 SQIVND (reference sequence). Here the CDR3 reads CASSMGGTGIAGANVLTF. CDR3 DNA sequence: TGTGCCAGTAGTATGGGAGGGACAGGGATTGCTGGGGCCAACGTCCTGACTTTC.

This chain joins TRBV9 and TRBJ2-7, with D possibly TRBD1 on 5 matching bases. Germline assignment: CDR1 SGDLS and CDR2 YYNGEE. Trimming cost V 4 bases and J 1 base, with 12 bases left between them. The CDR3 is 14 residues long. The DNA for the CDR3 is TGTGCCAGCAGCTTACAGGCTGCATCCTACGAGCAGTACTTC. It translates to CASSLQAASYEQYF.

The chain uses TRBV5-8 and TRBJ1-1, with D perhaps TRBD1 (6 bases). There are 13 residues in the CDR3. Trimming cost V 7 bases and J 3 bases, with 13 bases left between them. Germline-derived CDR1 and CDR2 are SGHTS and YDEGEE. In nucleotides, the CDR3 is TGTGCCAGCCACTTTGACAGGCACACTGAAGCTTTCTTT. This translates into CASHFDRHTEAFF.

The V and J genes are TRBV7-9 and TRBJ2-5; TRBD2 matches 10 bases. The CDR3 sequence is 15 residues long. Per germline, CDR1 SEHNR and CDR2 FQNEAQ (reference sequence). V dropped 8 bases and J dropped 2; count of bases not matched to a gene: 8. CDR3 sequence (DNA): TGTGCCAGCGCATCAGCGGGAGGGCGGCAAGAGACCCAGTACTTC. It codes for CASASAGGRQETQYF.

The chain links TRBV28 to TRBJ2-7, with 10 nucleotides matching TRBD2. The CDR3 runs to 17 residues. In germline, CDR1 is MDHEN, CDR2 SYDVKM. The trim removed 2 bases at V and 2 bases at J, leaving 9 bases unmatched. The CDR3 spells CASSLTPPLAGTYEQYF. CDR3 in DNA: TGTGCCAGCAGTTTAACCCCTCCACTAGCGGGAACCTACGAGCAGTACTTC.

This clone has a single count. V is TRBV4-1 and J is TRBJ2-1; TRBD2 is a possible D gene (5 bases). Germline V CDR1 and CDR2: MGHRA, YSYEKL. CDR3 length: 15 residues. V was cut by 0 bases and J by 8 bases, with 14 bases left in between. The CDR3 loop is CASSQEPVTRYEQFF. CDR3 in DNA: TGCGCCAGCAGCCAAGAGCCGGTAACTAGATATGAGCAGTTCTTC.

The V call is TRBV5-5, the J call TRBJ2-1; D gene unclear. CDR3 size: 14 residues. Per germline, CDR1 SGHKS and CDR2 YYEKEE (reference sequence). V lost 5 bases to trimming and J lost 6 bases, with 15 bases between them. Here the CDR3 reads CASRSMWIVNEQFF. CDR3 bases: TGTGCCAGCAGAAGTATGTGGATTGTCAATGAGCAGTTCTTC.

DNA for the CDR3: TGTGCCAGCAGCTCAGACCCCAATCAGCCCCAGCATTTT. Amino acids: CASSSDPNQPQHF. This rearrangement joins TRBV7-2 to TRBJ1-5, with D unresolved. Deletions cut 4 bases from V and 3 bases from J, with 7 bases between. Per the germline V gene, CDR1 is SGHTA and CDR2 is FQGNSA. The length of the CDR3 is 13 residues.

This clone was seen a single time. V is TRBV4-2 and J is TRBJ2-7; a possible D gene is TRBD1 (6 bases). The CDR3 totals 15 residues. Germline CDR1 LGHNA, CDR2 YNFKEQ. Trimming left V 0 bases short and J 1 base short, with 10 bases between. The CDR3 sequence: CASSQDRGGSYEQYF. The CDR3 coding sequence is TGTGCCAGCAGCCAAGATCGAGGGGGATCCTACGAGCAGTACTTC.

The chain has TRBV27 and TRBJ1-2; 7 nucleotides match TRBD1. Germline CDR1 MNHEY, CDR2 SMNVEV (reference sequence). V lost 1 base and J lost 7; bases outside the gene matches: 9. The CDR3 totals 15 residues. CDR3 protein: CASSLFGEGAGGYTF. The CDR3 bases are TGTGCCAGCAGTTTATTTGGGGAGGGGGCTGGTGGCTACACCTTC.

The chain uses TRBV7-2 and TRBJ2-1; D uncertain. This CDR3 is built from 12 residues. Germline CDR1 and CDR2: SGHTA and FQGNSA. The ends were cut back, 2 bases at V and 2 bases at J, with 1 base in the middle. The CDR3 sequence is CASSLPYNEQFF. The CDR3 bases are TGTGCCAGCAGCTTACCCTACAATGAGCAGTTCTTC.

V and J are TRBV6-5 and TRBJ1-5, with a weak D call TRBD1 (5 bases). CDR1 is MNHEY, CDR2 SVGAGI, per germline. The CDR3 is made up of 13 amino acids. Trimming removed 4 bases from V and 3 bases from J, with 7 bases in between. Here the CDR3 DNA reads TGTGCCAGCAGTTGGACACTCAATCAGCCCCAGCATTTT. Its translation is CASSWTLNQPQHF.

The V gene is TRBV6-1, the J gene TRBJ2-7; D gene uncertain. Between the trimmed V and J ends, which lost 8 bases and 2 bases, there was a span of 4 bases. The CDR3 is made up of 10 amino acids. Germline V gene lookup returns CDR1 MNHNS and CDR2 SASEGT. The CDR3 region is CASWAYEQYF. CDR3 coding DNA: TGTGCCAGCTGGGCCTACGAGCAGTACTTC.

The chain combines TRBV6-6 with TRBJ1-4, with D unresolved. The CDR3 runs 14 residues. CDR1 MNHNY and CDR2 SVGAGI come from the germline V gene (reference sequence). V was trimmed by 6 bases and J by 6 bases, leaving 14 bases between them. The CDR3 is CASRKRPVDEKLFF. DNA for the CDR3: TGTGCCAGCAGGAAGCGGCCAGTAGATGAAAAACTGTTTTTT.

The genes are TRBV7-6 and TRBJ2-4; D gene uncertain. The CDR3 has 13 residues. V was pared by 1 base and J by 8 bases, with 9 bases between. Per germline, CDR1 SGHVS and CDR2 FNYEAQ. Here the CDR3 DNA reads TGTGCCAGCAGCTTAGGCCAGGCAGACATTCAGTACTTC. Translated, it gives CASSLGQADIQYF.

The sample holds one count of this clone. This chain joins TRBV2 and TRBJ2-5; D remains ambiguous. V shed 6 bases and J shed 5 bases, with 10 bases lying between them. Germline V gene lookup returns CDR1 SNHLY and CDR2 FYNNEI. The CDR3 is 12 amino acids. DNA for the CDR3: TGTGCCAGCAGGGACCAACTGGAGACCCAGTACTTC. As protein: CASRDQLETQYF.

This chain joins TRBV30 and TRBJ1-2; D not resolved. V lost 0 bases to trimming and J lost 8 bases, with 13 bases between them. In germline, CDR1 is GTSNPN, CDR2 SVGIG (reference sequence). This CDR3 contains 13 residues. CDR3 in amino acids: CAWSVYRVGGYTF. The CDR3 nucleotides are TGTGCCTGGAGTGTCTATAGGGTGGGCGGCTACACCTTC. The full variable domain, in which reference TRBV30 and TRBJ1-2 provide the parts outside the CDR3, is SQTIHQWPATLVQPVGSPLSLECTVEGTSNPNLYWYRQAAGRGLQLLFYSVGIGQISSEVPQNLSASRPQDRQFILSSKKLLLSDSGFYLCAWSVYRVGGYTFGSGTRLTVV.

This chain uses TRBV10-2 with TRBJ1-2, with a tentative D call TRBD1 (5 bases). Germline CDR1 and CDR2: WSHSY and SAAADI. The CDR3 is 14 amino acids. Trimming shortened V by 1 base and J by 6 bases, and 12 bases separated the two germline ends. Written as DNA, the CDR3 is TGCGCCAGCAGTGAGTGGCTGAGGGGAGATGGCTACACCTTC. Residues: CASSEWLRGDGYTF.

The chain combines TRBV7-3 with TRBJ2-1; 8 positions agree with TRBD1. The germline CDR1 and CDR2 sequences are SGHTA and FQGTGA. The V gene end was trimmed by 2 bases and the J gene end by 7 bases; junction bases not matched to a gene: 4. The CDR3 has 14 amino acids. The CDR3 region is CASSLGTGANEQFF. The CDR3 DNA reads TGTGCCAGCAGCTTAGGGACAGGTGCAAATGAGCAGTTCTTC.

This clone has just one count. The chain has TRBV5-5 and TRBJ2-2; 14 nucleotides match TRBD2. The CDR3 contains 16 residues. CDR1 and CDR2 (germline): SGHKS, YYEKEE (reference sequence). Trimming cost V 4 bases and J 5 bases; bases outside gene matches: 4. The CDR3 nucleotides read TGTGCCAGCAGCGTGACTAGCGGGAGGGCTACCGGGGAGCTGTTTTTT. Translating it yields CASSVTSGRATGELFF.

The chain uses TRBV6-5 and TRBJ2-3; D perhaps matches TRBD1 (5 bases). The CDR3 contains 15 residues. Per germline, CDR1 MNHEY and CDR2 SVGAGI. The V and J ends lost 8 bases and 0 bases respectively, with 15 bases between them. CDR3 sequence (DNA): TGTGCCAGCTCTTTGGGGCCCCTTAGCACAGATACGCAGTATTTT. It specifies CASSLGPLSTDTQYF.

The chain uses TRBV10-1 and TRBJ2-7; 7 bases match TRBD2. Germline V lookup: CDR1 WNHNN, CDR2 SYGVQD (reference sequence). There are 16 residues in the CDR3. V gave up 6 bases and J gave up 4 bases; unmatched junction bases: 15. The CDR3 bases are TGCGCCAGCAGGCCTCGGCTACGGACTAGTCATTACGAGCAGTACTTC. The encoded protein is CASRPRLRTSHYEQYF.

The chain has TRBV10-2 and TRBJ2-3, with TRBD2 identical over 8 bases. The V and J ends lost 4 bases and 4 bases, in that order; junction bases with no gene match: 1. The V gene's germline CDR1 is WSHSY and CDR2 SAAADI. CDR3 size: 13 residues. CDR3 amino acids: CASSGTSPDTQYF. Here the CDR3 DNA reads TGCGCCAGCAGTGGGACTAGCCCAGATACGCAGTATTTT.

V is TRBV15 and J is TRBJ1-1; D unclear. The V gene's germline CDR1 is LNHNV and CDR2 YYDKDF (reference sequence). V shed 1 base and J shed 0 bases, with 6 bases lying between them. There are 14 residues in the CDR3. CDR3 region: CATSRVSMNTEAFF. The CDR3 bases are TGTGCCACCAGCAGAGTATCGATGAACACTGAAGCTTTCTTT.